The 31 T cell receptor beta chains presented below share a single source sample, sequenced in a study of blood T cell repertoires in COVID-19. The repertoire was sequenced with immunoSEQ multiplex PCR; TCRdb's copy has only in-frame clones and lacks some. Of under 170,000 clones listed, roughly 80% are singletons. The specimen sequenced was peripheral blood. The receptors shown here come from a man between 65 and 85 years old with acute or convalescent COVID-19.

The gene calls are TRBV2 and TRBJ2-7; the match to TRBD1 covers 10 bases. CDR1 and CDR2 from the germline V gene are SNHLY and FYNNEI. Trimming took 6 bases from V and 3 from J; bases not matched to a gene: 5. This CDR3 contains 14 residues. CDR3 in amino acids: CASRGGQGGYEQYF. CDR3 nucleotides: TGTGCCAGCAGAGGCGGACAGGGGGGCTACGAGCAGTACTTC. Filled out from reference TRBV2 and TRBJ2-7, the complete variable domain reads EPEVTQTPSHQVTQMGQEVILRCVPISNHLYFYWYRQILGQKVEFLVSFYNNEISEKSEIFDDQFSVERPDGSNFTLKIRSTKLEDSAMYFCASRGGQGGYEQYFGPGTRLTVT.

The V and J genes are TRBV5-4 and TRBJ2-5; TRBD1 aligns across 9 bases. V was clipped by 0 bases and J by 9 bases; unmatched bases: 3. CDR3 length: 13 residues. Germline loops: CDR1 SGHNT, CDR2 YYREEE (reference sequence). CDR3 nucleotides: TGTGCCAGCAGCTTGGCCGACAGGGGGGCCCAGTACTTC. This codes for CASSLADRGAQYF.

The chain uses TRBV4-1 and TRBJ2-5; 7 positions agree with TRBD2. There are 13 residues in the CDR3. Germline assignment: CDR1 MGHRA and CDR2 YSYEKL. The ends lost 5 bases at V and 4 bases at J; junction bases unmatched: 4. CDR3 loop: CASSSGTRETQYF. The CDR3 DNA follows: TGCGCCAGCAGCAGCGGGACGCGAGAGACCCAGTACTTC.

The J gene is TRBJ1-3, the V gene TRBV5-1, with D maybe TRBD1 (5 bases). CDR1 SGHRS and CDR2 YFSETQ come from the germline V gene. The V gene lost 0 bases and the J gene lost 0 bases, with 13 bases spanning the gap. The CDR3 covers 17 residues. CDR3 amino acids: CASSLVPTGLSGNTIYF. CDR3 bases: TGCGCCAGCAGCTTGGTACCCACAGGCCTCTCTGGAAACACCATATATTTT.

J is TRBJ2-2 and V is TRBV3-1 (or the pseudogene TRBV3-2), with D unresolved. Germline V gene lookup returns CDR1 LGHDT and CDR2 YNNKEL (reference sequence). CDR3 length: 14 residues. Trimming removed 2 bases from V and 1 base from J, with 5 bases in between. CDR3 protein: CASSQYKNTGELFF. In DNA form, the CDR3 reads TGTGCCAGCAGCCAATACAAGAACACCGGGGAGCTGTTTTTT.

The V call is TRBV2, the J call TRBJ2-7; the D gene is possibly TRBD1 (6 bases). V gave up 6 bases and J gave up 7 bases, with 22 bases separating them. CDR1 is SNHLY and CDR2 is FYNNEI in the germline V gene. The CDR3 is 15 amino acids. The CDR3 protein is CASSPGQTGSGEQYF. The CDR3 DNA reads as TGTGCCAGCAGCCCCGGGCAGACAGGCAGTGGGGAGCAGTACTTC. Variable domain in full (rest from reference TRBV2 and TRBJ2-7): EPEVTQTPSHQVTQMGQEVILRCVPISNHLYFYWYRQILGQKVEFLVSFYNNEISEKSEIFDDQFSVERPDGSNFTLKIRSTKLEDSAMYFCASSPGQTGSGEQYFGPGTRLTVT.

This clone was detected once. The chain has TRBV19 and TRBJ1-2; 8 bases are shared with TRBD1. The CDR3 extends over 15 amino acids. Losses at the gene ends were 5 bases for V and 2 bases for J; bases not matched to a gene: 7. The germline V gene has CDR1 LNHDA and CDR2 SQIVND (reference sequence). The DNA for the CDR3 is TGTGCCAGTAGTCCGGAACGGACAGGGAACTATGGCTACACCTTC. Encoded protein: CASSPERTGNYGYTF.

V gene TRBV28 combines with J gene TRBJ1-2; 8 bases are shared with TRBD1. The ends lost 5 bases at V and 4 bases at J; junction bases unmatched: 9. The germline V gene has CDR1 MDHEN and CDR2 SYDVKM. This CDR3 has 15 residues. The DNA of the CDR3 is TGTGCCAGCAGTATAACAGGGGGACCTGGCTATGGCTACACCTTC. It encodes CASSITGGPGYGYTF.

The chain carries TRBV18 and TRBJ2-1, with 7 bases matching TRBD2. There are 13 residues in the CDR3. Germline CDR1 and CDR2: KGHSH and LQKENI. V lost 2 bases to trimming and J lost 6 bases; unmatched junction nucleotides: 1. The CDR3 reads CASSPGGGNEQFF. The CDR3 DNA is TGTGCCAGCTCACCAGGCGGGGGCAATGAGCAGTTCTTC. Full variable domain (remainder filled in from reference TRBV18 and TRBJ2-1): NAGVMQNPRHLVRRRGQEARLRCSPMKGHSHVYWYRQLPEEGLKFMVYLQKENIIDESGMPKERFSAEFPKEGPSILRIQQVVRGDSAAYFCASSPGGGNEQFFGPGTRLTVL.

The rearrangement uses TRBV19 and TRBJ2-2; TRBD2 aligns across 9 bases. Trimming cost V 7 bases and J 5 bases; bases outside gene matches: 20. There are 19 residues in the CDR3. Germline V lookup: CDR1 LNHDA, CDR2 SQIVND (reference sequence). CDR3 amino acids: CASTGFLGGGALRTGELFF. Here the CDR3 DNA reads TGTGCCAGTACGGGTTTTTTGGGCGGGGGGGCCCTGAGGACCGGGGAGCTGTTTTTT.

The rearrangement joins TRBV13 to TRBJ2-3, with 8 bases that match TRBD1. This CDR3 spans 15 amino acids. V shed 3 bases, J shed 4 bases, and the junction held 6 bases outside the gene matches. The germline CDR1 and CDR2 sequences are PRHDT and FYEKMQ (reference sequence). In DNA, the CDR3 is TGTGCCAGCAGCTTGGGGGACAGGAACGCAGATACGCAGTATTTT. Protein: CASSLGDRNADTQYF. The full variable domain, its missing parts supplied by reference TRBV13 and TRBJ2-3, is AAGVIQSPRHLIKEKRETATLKCYPIPRHDTVYWYQQGPGQDPQFLISFYEKMQSDKGSIPDRFSAQQFSDYHSELNMSSLELGDSALYFCASSLGDRNADTQYFGPGTRLTVL.

The J gene is TRBJ1-1, the V gene TRBV7-2; D may be TRBD1 (6 bases). Per the germline V gene, CDR1 is SGHTA and CDR2 is FQGNSA. With 0 bases removed from V and 8 bases from J, the gap between germline ends came to 16 bases. The CDR3 runs 15 residues. The CDR3 DNA reads TGTGCCAGCAGCTTAGCGTGGGGGCAGGGGACAGAAGCTTTCTTT. Translated, it gives CASSLAWGQGTEAFF.

The V gene is TRBV6-5, the J gene TRBJ1-1; possibly TRBD1 for D (6 bases). This CDR3 has 15 residues. The ends were cut back, 6 bases at V and 4 bases at J, with 18 bases in the middle. CDR1 MNHEY and CDR2 SVGAGI come from the germline V gene. The CDR3 sequence: CASSPLRGRRTEAFF. The CDR3 nucleotides read TGTGCCAGCAGCCCCCTCAGGGGTCGACGCACTGAAGCTTTCTTT.

V is TRBV7-9 and J is TRBJ1-2; 8 bases fit TRBD1. Germline lookup yields CDR1 SEHNR and CDR2 FQNEAQ (reference sequence). With 1 base clipped from V and 8 bases from J, the junction kept 9 bases outside the gene matches. The CDR3 covers 15 residues. CDR3 in amino acids: CASSLGQRTGSGYTF. CDR3 nucleotide sequence: TGTGCCAGCAGCTTAGGTCAACGGACAGGGAGCGGCTACACCTTC. The complete variable domain, with remaining parts taken from reference TRBV7-9 and TRBJ1-2, reads DTGVSQNPRHKITKRGQNVTFRCDPISEHNRLYWYRQTLGQGPEFLTYFQNEAQLEKSRLLSDRFSAERPKGSFSTLEIQRTEQGDSAMYLCASSLGQRTGSGYTFGSGTRLTVV.

J is TRBJ2-1 and V is TRBV6-5; TRBD2 matches at 7 bases. Germline CDR1 MNHEY, CDR2 SVGAGI. V was pared by 7 bases and J by 7 bases, with 4 bases of the junction left unmatched. The CDR3 loop spans 12 amino acids. This CDR3 reads CASTYGGNEQFF. The CDR3 nucleotides read TGTGCCAGCACCTACGGGGGGAATGAGCAGTTCTTC.

The chain is built from TRBV14 and TRBJ2-5, with 13 bases lining up with TRBD2. Trimming removed 4 bases from V and 3 bases from J; junction bases left unmatched: 5. The germline V gene encodes CDR1 SGHDN and CDR2 FVKESK. This CDR3 is built from 16 residues. The CDR3 loop reads CASSLLTSGGEETQYF. Here the CDR3 DNA reads TGTGCCAGCAGCCTACTAACTAGCGGGGGGGAAGAGACCCAGTACTTC.

The chain combines TRBV27 with TRBJ2-5, with a tentative D call TRBD2 (6 bases). The CDR3 sequence is 15 residues long. The V gene's germline CDR1 is MNHEY and CDR2 SMNVEV (reference sequence). The V and J ends lost 6 bases and 5 bases respectively, with 19 bases between them. The CDR3 DNA sequence: TGTGCCAGCAGACTCAGGGAGGTTGGAAAGGAGACCCAGTACTTC. It encodes CASRLREVGKETQYF.

This chain links TRBV11-2 with TRBJ1-2; 7 bases map to TRBD1. The V gene's germline CDR1 is SGHAT and CDR2 FQNNGV. J was trimmed by 4 bases and V by 3 bases; bases with no gene match: 2. The CDR3 has 13 amino acids. CDR3 region: CASSLNRGYGYTF. The CDR3 DNA follows: TGTGCCAGCAGCTTGAACAGGGGCTATGGCTACACCTTC. The full variable domain, rest sourced from reference TRBV11-2 and TRBJ1-2, is EAGVAQSPRYKIIEKRQSVAFWCNPISGHATLYWYQQILGQGPKLLIQFQNNGVVDDSQLPKDRFSAERLKGVDSTLKIQPAKLEDSAVYLCASSLNRGYGYTFGSGTRLTVV.

The J gene is TRBJ1-1, the V gene TRBV5-4, with D hard to call. This CDR3 region has 13 residues. Trimming removed 0 bases from V and 0 bases from J, with 3 bases in between. CDR1 SGHNT and CDR2 YYREEE come from the germline V gene (reference sequence). CDR3 sequence: CASSLGVNTEAFF. The CDR3, as DNA: TGTGCCAGCAGCTTGGGAGTGAACACTGAAGCTTTCTTT. The full variable domain, completed using reference TRBV5-4 and TRBJ1-1, is ETGVTQSPTHLIKTRGQQVTLRCSSQSGHNTVSWYQQALGQGPQFIFQYYREEENGRGNFPPRFSGLQFPNYSSELNVNALELDDSALYLCASSLGVNTEAFFGQGTRLTVV.

Of note for this clone: A junction end diverges from the germline sequence, so it may reflect a read error. The CDR3 reads CAGSPASGRDTQYF. CDR3 sequence (DNA): TGTGCCGGCAGCCCCGCTAGCGGTAGAGATACGCAGTATTTT. The chain links TRBV2 to TRBJ2-3; 7 bases are a match to TRBD2. The CDR3 is 14 amino acids. The germline V gene has CDR1 SNHLY and CDR2 FYNNEI.

The chain carries TRBV27 and TRBJ2-5; no reliable D call. The germline V gene encodes CDR1 MNHEY and CDR2 SMNVEV (reference sequence). The CDR3 has 14 residues. Trimming took 3 bases from V and 2 from J, leaving 10 bases between them. The CDR3 DNA follows: TGTGCCAGCAGTTTTTCGGCGGCGCAAGAGACCCAGTACTTC. It translates to CASSFSAAQETQYF.

The chain uses TRBV6-5 and TRBJ1-6; D is unclear. This CDR3 is built from 13 residues. The germline V and J ends were trimmed by 6 bases and 9 bases, with 12 bases remaining between them. The germline gives CDR1 MNHEY, CDR2 SVGAGI. The CDR3 nucleotides read TGTGCCAGCAGCTTCGGTTCGTCTTCACCCCTCCACTTT. It specifies CASSFGSSSPLHF.

This clone was counted a few times. This chain links TRBV7-9 with TRBJ1-1; no clear D gene. With 1 base removed from V and 0 bases from J, the gap between germline ends came to 9 bases. CDR3 size: 15 residues. Germline V gene lookup returns CDR1 SEHNR and CDR2 FQNEAQ (reference sequence). The CDR3 DNA follows: TGTGCCAGCAGCTTAGTGGGTCGGGTGAACACTGAAGCTTTCTTT. This translates into CASSLVGRVNTEAFF.

This clone showed up just a few times. The genes are TRBV10-3 and TRBJ1-5, with D perhaps matching TRBD1 (6 bases). Germline V CDR1 and CDR2: ENHRY, SYGVKD. The V end lost 6 bases, the J end lost 5 bases, and 11 bases lay between the germline ends. This CDR3 is 13 amino acids long. CDR3 protein: CAISQDSDQPQHF. CDR3 DNA sequence: TGTGCCATCAGCCAGGACAGTGATCAGCCCCAGCATTTT.

This chain connects TRBV6-5 to TRBJ2-2; 8 nucleotides match TRBD2. From germline, CDR1 is MNHEY and CDR2 SVGAGI. The CDR3 sequence is 13 residues long. Unmatched junction bases numbered 2, after V lost 7 bases and J lost 4 bases. The CDR3 DNA is TGTGCCAGCACCCGGGGGGGCACCGGGGAGCTGTTTTTT. Protein sequence: CASTRGGTGELFF.

This clone was seen a single time. The chain carries TRBV6-4 and TRBJ1-2; 9 positions agree with TRBD1. This CDR3 is 16 amino acids long. V dropped 4 bases and J dropped 4; count of bases not matched to a gene: 10. CDR1 is MRHNA, CDR2 SNTAGT, per germline. The CDR3 is CASSVESGQGAYGYTF. CDR3 DNA: TGTGCCAGCAGTGTCGAATCGGGACAGGGCGCCTATGGCTACACCTTC.

The gene calls are TRBV10-3 and TRBJ1-4; 7 bases align to TRBD1. Trimming took 6 bases from V and 0 from J; bases not matched to a gene: 4. The CDR3 is 15 amino acids. In germline, CDR1 is ENHRY, CDR2 SYGVKD. For the CDR3, the DNA is TGTGCCATCAGCCAAGGGACAGCAACTAATGAAAAACTGTTTTTT. It yields the protein CAISQGTATNEKLFF.

The chain employs TRBV7-2 and TRBJ2-5, with 7 nucleotides matching TRBD1. The CDR3 contains 14 residues. The J segment lost 5 bases and the V segment lost 4 bases, leaving 7 bases of the junction unmatched. Germline V gives CDR1 SGHTA, CDR2 FQGNSA. CDR3 amino acids: CASSSRQGRETQYF. The CDR3 region has the DNA TGTGCCAGCAGCTCCCGACAGGGTCGCGAGACCCAGTACTTC.

The chain employs TRBV18 and TRBJ1-4; the D gene is possibly TRBD1 (6 bases). The CDR3 is 16 amino acids. Germline CDR1 is KGHSH and CDR2 is LQKENI. Trimming stripped 6 bases from V and 5 bases from J, with 19 bases between. The CDR3: CASSGTLGTGNEKLFF. The CDR3, as DNA: TGTGCCAGCTCCGGAACGCTGGGTACAGGGAATGAAAAACTGTTTTTT.

This clone was observed a single time. The chain links TRBV28 to TRBJ1-2; 8 bases agree with TRBD1. This CDR3 comprises 18 residues. The germline CDR1 and CDR2 sequences are MDHEN and SYDVKM. The V and J ends lost 4 bases and 3 bases, in that order; junction bases with no gene match: 16. As DNA, the CDR3 is TGTGCCAGCAGTTCAATGACAGGGGTCGGGACCGGCGACTATGGCTACACCTTC. The encoded protein is CASSSMTGVGTGDYGYTF.

This chain joins TRBV6-5 and TRBJ1-4; the D gene is possibly TRBD1 (6 bases). The CDR3 runs to 14 residues. V shed 7 bases and J shed 8 bases, with 17 bases lying between them. CDR1 is MNHEY, CDR2 SVGAGI, per germline. CDR3 in amino acids: CASKDTGRNEKLFF. In nucleotides, the CDR3 is TGTGCCAGCAAAGATACAGGGCGGAACGAAAAACTGTTTTTT.